Presented here are 19 T cell receptor beta chains from one specimen sequenced in a study of CD8+ T cells in alopecia areata. Sequencing used cDNA as its template, made by extracting RNA and reverse transcribing it. Produced via immunoSEQ multiplex PCR; TCRdb's table is partial and in-frame only. Here the sample spans 93,000 or so clones, 85% to 90% being singletons. The treatment denotes: oral pan-JAK inhibitor, 5-10 mg twice daily. The input for sequencing was CD8+ T cells sorted from blood, taken between weeks 30 and 35, from a patient treated with tofacitinib. Receptor source: a human donor with alopecia areata.

CDR3 nucleotide sequence: TGTGCCAGCAGCTCAGTTTACCAAGAGACCCAGTACTTC. It translates to CASSSVYQETQYF. The V call is TRBV7-9, the J call TRBJ2-5, with D uncertain. The germline CDR1 and CDR2 sequences are SEHNR and FQNEAQ (reference sequence). Between the trimmed V and J ends, which lost 4 bases and 0 bases, there was a span of 6 bases. This CDR3 comprises 13 residues.

The rearrangement joins TRBV10-3 to TRBJ2-1; 12 bases are shared with TRBD2. The germline gives CDR1 ENHRY, CDR2 SYGVKD. This CDR3 comprises 16 residues. V dropped 0 bases and J dropped 8; count of bases not matched to a gene: 5. The CDR3 DNA follows: TGTGCCATCAGTGAGTCGACTAGCGGGGGAGGAGATGAGCAGTTCTTC. Its protein product is CAISESTSGGGDEQFF.

This rearrangement joins TRBV28 to TRBJ2-1; 15 nucleotides agree with TRBD2. Trimming took 4 bases from V and 7 from J; bases not matched to a gene: 5. The CDR3 loop spans 16 amino acids. Germline loops: CDR1 MDHEN, CDR2 SYDVKM. The CDR3: CASSWGLAGGRNEQFF. The CDR3 DNA sequence: TGTGCCAGCAGTTGGGGACTAGCGGGAGGCCGGAATGAGCAGTTCTTC.

This clone was recorded only once. CDR3 DNA: TGTGCCAGCAGCACAATCGGGACCCCCGAGGAGACCCAGTACTTC. This codes for CASSTIGTPEETQYF. The V and J genes are TRBV9 and TRBJ2-5; the D call may be TRBD1 or TRBD2 (5 bases each). CDR1 SGDLS and CDR2 YYNGEE come from the germline V gene. With 4 bases removed from V and 5 bases from J, the gap between germline ends came to 18 bases. CDR3 length: 15 residues.

This chain connects TRBV30 to TRBJ2-7; no clear D gene. The germline V gene encodes CDR1 GTSNPN and CDR2 SVGIG (reference sequence). The CDR3 totals 12 residues. V gave up 2 bases and J gave up 0 bases, with 5 bases separating them. CDR3 nucleotide sequence: TGTGCCTGGAGTTTAAGCTCCTACGAGCAGTACTTC. Protein sequence: CAWSLSSYEQYF.

This clone has only one observation. This rearrangement joins TRBV4-1 to TRBJ1-5; 7 bases map to TRBD1. With V trimmed by 5 bases and J by 2 bases, 9 bases remained unmatched. Per the germline V gene, CDR1 is MGHRA and CDR2 is YSYEKL. The CDR3 spans 16 residues. The CDR3 sequence: CASSIDRAGGNQPQHF. CDR3 bases: TGCGCCAGCAGCATTGACAGGGCCGGTGGCAATCAGCCCCAGCATTTT.

J is TRBJ2-7 and V is TRBV7-3, with D unclear. CDR1 and CDR2 (germline): SGHTA, FQGTGA. This CDR3 contains 13 residues. Trimming stripped 5 bases from V and 1 base from J, with 9 bases between. The CDR3 DNA reads TGTGCCAGCAGCGTCGACCAGTCCTACGAGCAGTACTTC. Amino acid sequence: CASSVDQSYEQYF.

The chain uses TRBV9 and TRBJ2-7, with D unresolved. The CDR3 is 12 residues long. Per germline, CDR1 SGDLS and CDR2 YYNGEE. The germline V and J ends were trimmed by 4 bases and 4 bases, with 9 bases remaining between them. The CDR3 sequence: CASSPPSYEQYF. CDR3 DNA sequence: TGTGCCAGCAGCCCCCCGTCTTACGAGCAGTACTTC.

The chain carries TRBV18 and TRBJ1-1, with 10 bases lining up with TRBD1. Germline CDR1 reads KGHSH; CDR2 reads LQKENI. V lost 3 bases to trimming and J lost 8 bases; unmatched junction nucleotides: 6. CDR3 length equals 14 residues. In nucleotides, the CDR3 is TGTGCCAGCTCACCCAGGGACAGGGGCGGAGAAGCTTTCTTT. Translating it yields CASSPRDRGGEAFF.

This rearrangement joins TRBV30 to TRBJ2-2, with 14 nucleotides matching TRBD2. CDR3 length equals 16 residues. CDR1 and CDR2 from the germline V gene are GTSNPN and SVGIG (reference sequence). V dropped 6 bases and J dropped 2; count of bases not matched to a gene: 5. The CDR3 region is CACSGLAGANTGELFF. The CDR3 bases are TGTGCCTGCTCGGGACTAGCGGGGGCCAACACCGGGGAGCTGTTTTTT.

The chain couples TRBV7-9 to TRBJ2-7; TRBD2 matches at 8 bases. CDR1 is SEHNR, CDR2 FQNEAQ, per germline (reference sequence). V was clipped by 4 bases and J by 6 bases; unmatched bases: 14. CDR3 length: 16 residues. The CDR3 sequence is CASSSSSSGGPLEQYF. CDR3 sequence (DNA): TGTGCCAGCAGCTCTAGCTCCAGCGGGGGCCCTCTCGAGCAGTACTTC.

The chain joins TRBV7-9 to TRBJ2-7; 8 nucleotides match TRBD2. The CDR3 is 14 residues long. CDR1 SEHNR and CDR2 FQNEAQ come from the germline V gene (reference sequence). V lost 5 bases and J lost 6; bases outside the gene matches: 9. CDR3 protein: CASSTRTSLGEQYF. The CDR3 DNA reads TGTGCCAGCAGCACCCGGACTAGCTTAGGCGAGCAGTACTTC.

V and J are TRBV9 and TRBJ1-1; D gene uncertain. V dropped 2 bases and J dropped 4 bases, with 12 bases sitting between them. Germline V gives CDR1 SGDLS, CDR2 YYNGEE. The CDR3 runs to 14 residues. CDR3 bases: TGTGCCAGCAGCGTTCAGGACGGAACCACTGAAGCTTTCTTT. Translated, it gives CASSVQDGTTEAFF.

The chain recombines TRBV4-1 with TRBJ1-4, with D unclear. The length of the CDR3 is 14 residues. Germline-derived CDR1 and CDR2 are MGHRA and YSYEKL. V lost 4 bases and J 8 bases, leaving 14 bases between the germline ends. The CDR3 here is CASSLPLGSEKLFF. In DNA, the CDR3 is TGCGCCAGCAGCCTCCCCTTGGGCTCGGAAAAACTGTTTTTT.

The chain recombines TRBV30 with TRBJ1-1; D is ambiguous. The CDR3 runs 13 residues. V was pared by 0 bases and J by 0 bases, with 5 bases between. Germline lookup yields CDR1 GTSNPN and CDR2 SVGIG (reference sequence). The CDR3 DNA reads TGTGCCTGGAGTGTACTTCTGAACACTGAAGCTTTCTTT. The encoded protein is CAWSVLLNTEAFF.

V and J are TRBV6-6 and TRBJ2-7; D possibly corresponds to TRBD2 (6 bases). V shed 0 bases and J shed 1 base, with 7 bases lying between them. This CDR3 is 14 amino acids long. Germline V gene lookup returns CDR1 MNHNY and CDR2 SVGAGI (reference sequence). The CDR3 sequence is CASSYSGGSYEQYF. The CDR3 DNA reads as TGTGCCAGCAGTTACTCCGGGGGTTCCTACGAGCAGTACTTC.

The J gene is TRBJ2-1, the V gene TRBV27, with 11 bases identical to TRBD2. In germline, CDR1 is MNHEY, CDR2 SMNVEV (reference sequence). The CDR3 has 16 amino acids. Trimming at V came to 2 bases and at J to 7 bases, leaving 7 bases not matched to a gene. As DNA, the CDR3 is TGTGCCAGCAGTTTACGACTAGCGGGACCTGGGAATGAGCAGTTCTTC. Encoded protein: CASSLRLAGPGNEQFF.

This chain connects TRBV11-2 to TRBJ2-7; TRBD1 matches 7 bases. V lost 3 bases, J lost 2 bases, and 1 base stayed unmatched. This CDR3 comprises 13 residues. The germline CDR1 and CDR2 sequences are SGHAT and FQNNGV. Here the CDR3 reads CASSFRGTYEQYF. The CDR3 coding sequence is TGTGCCAGCAGCTTCAGGGGGACCTACGAGCAGTACTTC.

This clone occurred a few times. The chain links TRBV7-9 to TRBJ2-1; 13 bases match TRBD2. CDR3 length: 17 residues. V trimming: 6 bases; J trimming: 8 bases; junction bases outside the gene matches: 13. Germline V gene lookup returns CDR1 SEHNR and CDR2 FQNEAQ (reference sequence). CDR3 sequence: CASRRLAGGTFDDEQFF. Written as DNA, the CDR3 is TGTGCCAGCAGGCGACTAGCGGGGGGCACTTTTGATGATGAGCAGTTCTTC.